A selection of T cell receptor beta chains follows, all from one sample in a study of vaccination effects on CD4 cells after COVID-19. Their cognate antigens are unknown. The repertoire was sequenced with immunoSEQ multiplex PCR; TCRdb's copy has only in-frame clones and lacks some. The sample gives about 46,000 clones, over 60% of which show up once; roughly 16% is in the top ten. This specimen was CD4+ T cells from PBMCs cultured with HCoV-OC43 spike peptides, taken after COVID-19 vaccination. The source is a human donor who received a COVID-19 vaccine. CDR3s include the opening cysteine and the closing phenylalanine or tryptophan. A D gene is named only where the DNA matches it firmly. Clone size is given for some rows only: seen once, a few or many times, or a class if the clone is expanded.

j_gene: TRBJ2-1
d_gene: NA
abundance: few
v_gene: TRBV10-3
CDR3nt: TGTGCCATCAGTGGGGGGCCCACCTCCTACAATGAGCAGTTCTTC
CDR3aa: CAISGGPTSYNEQFF

j_gene: TRBJ1-1
d_gene: TRBD1
abundance: NA
v_gene: TRBV6-6
CDR3nt: TGTGCCAGCAGACCCGACAGGGGGATTCAAGCTTTCTTT
CDR3aa: CASRPDRGIQAFF

j_gene: TRBJ1-5
d_gene: TRBD1
abundance: NA
v_gene: TRBV6-5
CDR3nt: TGTGCCAGCAAACGAGGACAGGAGGCAAATCAGCCCCAGCATTTT
CDR3aa: CASKRGQEANQPQHF

j_gene: TRBJ2-2
d_gene: NA
abundance: NA
v_gene: TRBV2
CDR3nt: TGTGCCAGCACAAGTTCATCGAGCGGAGGGACCACCGGGGAGCTGTTTTTT
CDR3aa: CASTSSSSGGTTGELFF

j_gene: TRBJ2-5
d_gene: TRBD2
abundance: few
v_gene: TRBV5-1
CDR3nt: TGCGCCAGCGGGACGGGACTAGCGTACCAAGAGACCCAGTACTTC
CDR3aa: CASGTGLAYQETQYF

j_gene: TRBJ1-5
d_gene: NA
abundance: NA
v_gene: TRBV7-2
CDR3nt: TGTGCCAGCAGCGGCAATAGCAATCAGCCCCAGCATTTT
CDR3aa: CASSGNSNQPQHF

j_gene: TRBJ2-3
d_gene: TRBD2
abundance: NA
v_gene: TRBV10-3
CDR3nt: TGTGCCATCAGTGAGTTAGGGCTAGCGGGGGGGCCGCCGTCAGATACGCAGTATTTT
CDR3aa: CAISELGLAGGPPSDTQYF

j_gene: TRBJ2-1
d_gene: TRBD2
abundance: few
v_gene: TRBV5-1
CDR3nt: TGCGCCAGCAGCTCCGGGGGGTTCTCCTACAATGAGCAGTTCTTC
CDR3aa: CASSSGGFSYNEQFF

j_gene: TRBJ1-1
d_gene: NA
abundance: NA
v_gene: TRBV5-6
CDR3nt: TGTGCCAGCAGCTTGGTGGGGGAGGGGAACACTGAAGCTTTCTTT
CDR3aa: CASSLVGEGNTEAFF

j_gene: TRBJ1-6
d_gene: NA
abundance: NA
v_gene: TRBV4-2
CDR3nt: TGTGCCAGCAGCCAAGACAGGGTTGGTTCACCCCTCCACTTT
CDR3aa: CASSQDRVGSPLHF

j_gene: TRBJ2-5
d_gene: TRBD1
abundance: NA
v_gene: TRBV5-8
CDR3nt: TGTGCCAGCAGCTTGGCCGGGACAGTGAGTGAGACCCAGTACTTC
CDR3aa: CASSLAGTVSETQYF

j_gene: TRBJ2-3
d_gene: TRBD1
abundance: NA
v_gene: TRBV5-1
CDR3nt: TGCGCCAGCAGCTTGGGACAGGGGTTGTCAGATACGCAGTATTTT
CDR3aa: CASSLGQGLSDTQYF

j_gene: TRBJ2-7
d_gene: NA
abundance: once
v_gene: TRBV11-3
CDR3nt: TGTGCCAGCAGTTTAGGCAGCTACGAGCAGTACTTC
CDR3aa: CASSLGSYEQYF

j_gene: TRBJ1-4
d_gene: NA
abundance: NA
v_gene: TRBV7-9
CDR3nt: TGTGCCAGCAGCCTCCGCTGGAATGAAAAACTGTTTTTT
CDR3aa: CASSLRWNEKLFF

j_gene: TRBJ2-7
d_gene: TRBD1
abundance: NA
v_gene: TRBV5-1
CDR3nt: TGCGCCAGCAGCTTGGGTAGGGACAGTTCCTACGAGCAGTACTTC
CDR3aa: CASSLGRDSSYEQYF

j_gene: TRBJ2-6
d_gene: TRBD2
abundance: NA
v_gene: TRBV27
CDR3nt: TGTGCCAGCGGGCCCGGGGGGTTTAGGGCCAACGTCCTGACTTTC
CDR3aa: CASGPGGFRANVLTF

j_gene: TRBJ2-3
d_gene: TRBD2
abundance: NA
v_gene: TRBV5-1
CDR3nt: TGCGCCAGCAGCTTGGATCCCAGCGGGGTGGTGTTAGATACGCAGTATTTT
CDR3aa: CASSLDPSGVVLDTQYF

j_gene: TRBJ2-7
d_gene: TRBD1
abundance: NA
v_gene: TRBV6-5
CDR3nt: TGTGCCAGCAGTTCGACCGGGACAGGGGGCTACGAGCAGTACTTC
CDR3aa: CASSSTGTGGYEQYF

j_gene: TRBJ1-1
d_gene: NA
abundance: NA
v_gene: TRBV5-1
CDR3nt: TGCGCCAGCAGCTTCGGGGGGCTTGACACTGAAGCTTTCTTT
CDR3aa: CASSFGGLDTEAFF

j_gene: TRBJ2-2
d_gene: TRBD2
abundance: NA
v_gene: TRBV3-1/TRBV3-2
CDR3nt: TGTGCCAGCAGCCAAGATCCCGGACTAGCGGGGGCCAACACCGGGGAGCTGTTTTTT
CDR3aa: CASSQDPGLAGANTGELFF

j_gene: TRBJ1-1
d_gene: TRBD1
abundance: NA
v_gene: TRBV6-1
CDR3nt: TGTGCCAGCAGTGAAAGCTCGACAGGGAAGGCTTTCTTT
CDR3aa: CASSESSTGKAFF

j_gene: TRBJ2-2
d_gene: NA
abundance: once
v_gene: TRBV6-5
CDR3nt: TGTGCCAGCTTGGGGCGAGGACAGAACACCGGGGAGCTGTTTTTT
CDR3aa: CASLGRGQNTGELFF

j_gene: TRBJ2-7
d_gene: TRBD1
abundance: NA
v_gene: TRBV5-8
CDR3nt: TGTGCCAGCAGCTTGGGTGGGACAGGTTACGAGCAGTACTTC
CDR3aa: CASSLGGTGYEQYF

j_gene: TRBJ2-2
d_gene: TRBD1
abundance: few
v_gene: TRBV9
CDR3nt: TGTGCCAGCAGAGCGACAGGGGCCACCGGGGAGCTGTTTTTT
CDR3aa: CASRATGATGELFF

j_gene: TRBJ2-1
d_gene: TRBD1
abundance: NA
v_gene: TRBV5-1
CDR3nt: TGCGCCAGCCGAGAGGGGGCATCCTACAATGAGCAGTTCTTC
CDR3aa: CASREGASYNEQFF

j_gene: TRBJ2-1
d_gene: NA
abundance: NA
v_gene: TRBV2
CDR3nt: TGTGCCAGCACTCAATTGGGGGATTACAATGAGCAGTTCTTC
CDR3aa: CASTQLGDYNEQFF

j_gene: TRBJ2-1
d_gene: NA
abundance: once
v_gene: TRBV7-9
CDR3nt: TGTGCCAGCAGCTTAGTTTCGGGCGGGGCAAACAATGAGCAGTTCTTC
CDR3aa: CASSLVSGGANNEQFF

j_gene: TRBJ1-4
d_gene: NA
abundance: NA
v_gene: TRBV2
CDR3nt: TGTGCCAGCAGATTGGAGGAAAAACTGTTTTTT
CDR3aa: CASRLEEKLFF

j_gene: TRBJ2-1
d_gene: TRBD1
abundance: NA
v_gene: TRBV9
CDR3nt: TGTGCCAGCAGCTTTCGCGGACAGGGAAGTGAGCAGTTCTTC
CDR3aa: CASSFRGQGSEQFF

j_gene: TRBJ2-6
d_gene: NA
abundance: once
v_gene: TRBV5-1
CDR3nt: TGCGCCAGCAGCTTGGGCAGTGGCTCTGGGGCCAACGTCCTGACTTTC
CDR3aa: CASSLGSGSGANVLTF

j_gene: TRBJ2-1
d_gene: TRBD2
abundance: NA
v_gene: TRBV4-2
CDR3nt: TGTGCCAGCAGCCCTGGGACTAGCGGGGGCTACAATGAGCAGTTCTTC
CDR3aa: CASSPGTSGGYNEQFF

j_gene: TRBJ1-5
d_gene: NA
abundance: NA
v_gene: TRBV18
CDR3nt: TGTGCCAGCTCACCTGGACAGAATCAGCCCCAGCATTTT
CDR3aa: CASSPGQNQPQHF

j_gene: TRBJ2-5
d_gene: TRBD2
abundance: NA
v_gene: TRBV18
CDR3nt: TGTGCCAGCTCACTTACTAGCGGCCAAGAGACCCAGTACTTC
CDR3aa: CASSLTSGQETQYF

j_gene: TRBJ1-1
d_gene: NA
abundance: NA
v_gene: TRBV11-1
CDR3nt: TGTGCCAGCAGCTTAGTCTTCGGATTGAACACTGAAGCTTTCTTT
CDR3aa: CASSLVFGLNTEAFF

j_gene: TRBJ1-2
d_gene: TRBD1
abundance: NA
v_gene: TRBV7-6
CDR3nt: TGTGCCAGCAGCTTAGCGTGGCGCCGGGACAGGCCACTCCGAGGAGGCTATGGCTACACCTTC
CDR3aa: CASSLAWRRDRPLRGGYGYTF

j_gene: TRBJ2-3
d_gene: NA
abundance: NA
v_gene: TRBV9
CDR3nt: TGTGCCAGCAGCGTAGGTTTTGGCACAGATACGCAGTATTTT
CDR3aa: CASSVGFGTDTQYF

j_gene: TRBJ2-7
d_gene: NA
abundance: NA
v_gene: TRBV5-1
CDR3nt: TGCGCCAGCAGCTTGGGGGTCGGGACGGTCCACGAGCAGTACTTC
CDR3aa: CASSLGVGTVHEQYF

j_gene: TRBJ2-3
d_gene: TRBD2
abundance: NA
v_gene: TRBV4-1
CDR3nt: TGCGCCAGCAGCCCCGGACTAGCGGGGGGCACAGATACGCAGTATTTT
CDR3aa: CASSPGLAGGTDTQYF

j_gene: TRBJ2-1
d_gene: TRBD2
abundance: NA
v_gene: TRBV5-1
CDR3nt: TGCGCCAGCAGACCGGGACTAGCGGGAGTATTGAATGAGCAGTTCTTC
CDR3aa: CASRPGLAGVLNEQFF

j_gene: TRBJ2-7
d_gene: TRBD1
abundance: NA
v_gene: TRBV27
CDR3nt: TGTGCCAGCAGTTCAACCACAGGGGGCCACGAGCAGTACTTC
CDR3aa: CASSSTTGGHEQYF

j_gene: TRBJ1-1
d_gene: TRBD1
abundance: NA
v_gene: TRBV18
CDR3nt: TGTGCCAGCTCACCACAGGGGGCGAACACTGAAGCTTTCTTT
CDR3aa: CASSPQGANTEAFF

j_gene: TRBJ2-1
d_gene: TRBD2
abundance: NA
v_gene: TRBV18
CDR3nt: TGTGCCAGCTCACCGACGAGCGGGATAGGCGATGAGCAGTTCTTC
CDR3aa: CASSPTSGIGDEQFF

j_gene: TRBJ2-5
d_gene: NA
abundance: NA
v_gene: TRBV5-1
CDR3nt: TGCGCCAGCACTCCGGGGGCCCTCCAAGAGACCCAGTACTTC
CDR3aa: CASTPGALQETQYF